The rows below give T cell receptor beta chains drawn from one sample of a study of blood T cells in healthy people across ages. TCRdb processed the 5' RACE reads anew with MiXCR; each CDR3 protein has one entry. The table has about 650,000 distinct CDR3 sequences, roughly half seen once. The specimen was blood. The receptor set was obtained from a woman of 80 years or more in good health. The CDR3 runs from the conserved cysteine through the conserved F or W. The D gene is left open where the match is weak. Clone size is stated in some rows and not others, as once, few, many or a class when expanded.

j_gene: TRBJ2-3
len: 12
d_gene: TRBD2
abundance: many
v_gene: TRBV25-1
CDR3aa: CASSERGDTQYF
CDR3nt: TGTGCCAGCAGTGAGCGGGGGGATACGCAGTATTTT

j_gene: TRBJ1-5
len: 16
d_gene: TRBD1
abundance: few
v_gene: TRBV5-1
CDR3aa: CASSLGDRGYNQPQHF
CDR3nt: TGCGCCAGCAGCTTGGGGGACAGGGGATACAATCAGCCCCAGCATTTT

j_gene: TRBJ2-3
len: 16
d_gene: TRBD1
abundance: many
v_gene: TRBV9
CDR3aa: CASSQPRGQGVDTQYF
CDR3nt: TGTGCCAGCAGCCAACCCAGGGGCCAGGGGGTCGATACGCAGTATTTT

j_gene: TRBJ2-1
len: 13
d_gene: NA
abundance: many
v_gene: TRBV5-1
CDR3aa: CASSLGANNEQFF
CDR3nt: TGCGCCAGCAGCTTGGGGGCTAACAATGAGCAGTTCTTC

j_gene: TRBJ2-4
len: 16
d_gene: TRBD1
abundance: NA
v_gene: TRBV2
CDR3aa: CASSARGIVAKNIQYF
CDR3nt: TGTGCCAGCAGCGCCAGGGGGATCGTGGCCAAAAACATTCAGTACTTC

j_gene: TRBJ2-1
len: 11
d_gene: NA
abundance: NA
v_gene: TRBV10-3
CDR3aa: CAIKGEGEQFF
CDR3nt: TGTGCCATCAAGGGGGAGGGTGAGCAGTTCTTC

j_gene: TRBJ2-6
len: 15
d_gene: NA
abundance: few
v_gene: TRBV27
CDR3aa: CASSLWGAGANVLTF
CDR3nt: TGTGCCAGCAGTTTATGGGGGGCCGGGGCCAACGTCCTGACTTTC

j_gene: TRBJ2-1
len: 14
d_gene: TRBD1
abundance: NA
v_gene: TRBV5-1
CDR3aa: CASSAGQGPNEQFF
CDR3nt: TGCGCCAGCAGCGCAGGACAGGGGCCCAATGAGCAGTTCTTC

j_gene: TRBJ2-2
len: 15
d_gene: TRBD2
abundance: once
v_gene: TRBV4-3
CDR3aa: CASSPLAGGPGELFF
CDR3nt: TGCGCCAGCAGCCCCCTAGCGGGGGGGCCCGGGGAGCTGTTTTTT

j_gene: TRBJ2-7
len: 15
d_gene: NA
abundance: many
v_gene: TRBV10-3
CDR3aa: CAISESKGRAYEQYF
CDR3nt: TGTGCCATCAGTGAGTCGAAAGGACGAGCCTACGAGCAGTACTTC

j_gene: TRBJ1-6
len: 13
d_gene: NA
abundance: few
v_gene: TRBV12-3/TRBV12-4
CDR3aa: CASSLIPDSPLHF
CDR3nt: TGTGCCAGCAGTTTAATCCCCGATTCACCCCTCCACTTT

j_gene: TRBJ1-5
len: 15
d_gene: NA
abundance: NA
v_gene: TRBV2
CDR3aa: CASSEGGSRNQPQHF
CDR3nt: TGTGCCAGCAGTGAGGGGGGGTCCCGCAATCAGCCCCAGCATTTT

j_gene: TRBJ1-1
len: 14
d_gene: NA
abundance: NA
v_gene: TRBV28
CDR3aa: CASSPHGTSTEAFF
CDR3nt: TGTGCCAGCAGTCCGCACGGGACCTCCACTGAAGCTTTCTTT

j_gene: TRBJ2-7
len: 14
d_gene: NA
abundance: NA
v_gene: TRBV27
CDR3aa: CASSFYGQIYEQYF
CDR3nt: TGTGCCAGCAGTTTTTACGGACAGATCTACGAGCAGTACTTC

j_gene: TRBJ2-3
len: 14
d_gene: NA
abundance: once
v_gene: TRBV7-2
CDR3aa: CASSLERGRDTQYF
CDR3nt: TGTGCCAGCAGCCTCGAGAGGGGCAGAGATACGCAGTATTTT

j_gene: TRBJ2-1
len: 12
d_gene: TRBD1
abundance: NA
v_gene: TRBV3-1
CDR3aa: CASSHGTGVQFF
CDR3nt: TGTGCCAGCAGCCATGGGACAGGCGTGCAGTTCTTC

j_gene: TRBJ2-7
len: 18
d_gene: NA
abundance: NA
v_gene: TRBV18
CDR3aa: CASSLRDRGTSGSYEQYF
CDR3nt: TGTGCCAGCTCCCTGAGGGACAGGGGAACTAGCGGGAGTTACGAGCAGTACTTC

j_gene: TRBJ2-7
len: 11
d_gene: NA
abundance: NA
v_gene: TRBV20-1
CDR3aa: CSCPRGGEQYF
CDR3nt: TGCAGCTGCCCTCGGGGCGGCGAGCAGTACTTC

j_gene: TRBJ2-3
len: 17
d_gene: TRBD2
abundance: few
v_gene: TRBV6-5
CDR3aa: CASTWTSGPTSTDTQYF
CDR3nt: TGTGCCAGCACTTGGACTAGCGGACCCACTAGCACAGATACGCAGTATTTT

j_gene: TRBJ2-2
len: 15
d_gene: TRBD1
abundance: NA
v_gene: TRBV10-3
CDR3aa: CAINRQGPNTGELFF
CDR3nt: TGTGCCATCAACCGACAGGGCCCGAACACCGGGGAGCTGTTTTTT